The 29 T cell receptor beta chains below all came from one sample that was sequenced in a study of molecular identifiers for immune sequencing clone quantification. TCRdb itself ran the PCR reads through MiXCR, one entry per CDR3 protein. The table includes 100,000 or so distinct CDR3 sequences, 35% to 40% detected once. Sample: naive CD8+ T cells from blood, with Jurkat cell RNA spiked in. Subset reported: FACS-sorted CD8+CD4-CCR7+CD45RA+ naive T cells. The receptors originated from a human donor in good health. Some libraries in this study had Jurkat cell RNA spiked in.

CDR3 bases: TGCGCCAGCAGCCAAGCCAGGGGACAGTCCTACGAGCAGTACTTC. Amino acids: CASSQARGQSYEQYF. V gene TRBV4-1 combines with J gene TRBJ2-7, with TRBD1 matching over 7 bases. The V gene's germline CDR1 is MGHRA and CDR2 YSYEKL. The CDR3 covers 15 residues. V gave up 1 base and J gave up 1 base; unmatched junction bases: 4.

Notes on this clonotype: A read error is possible here, since a much larger clone lies one base away. In this CDR3 the conserved last residue, phenylalanine or tryptophan, is missing, so a read error is likely. The chain carries TRBV6-2 or TRBV6-3 and TRBJ2-7; D is undetermined. CDR3 length equals 11 residues. Trimming left V 4 bases short and J 4 bases short, with 5 bases between. The germline CDR1 and CDR2 sequences are MNHEY and SVGEGT. CDR3 region: CASSFKYEQYL. CDR3 in DNA: TGTGCCAGCAGTTTCAAGTACGAGCAGTACCTC.

This clonotype was seen a few times. The chain uses TRBV27 and TRBJ2-5; no clear D. V was pared by 3 bases and J by 1 base, with 12 bases between. Germline lookup yields CDR1 MNHEY and CDR2 SMNVEV (reference sequence). CDR3 length: 15 residues. This chain's CDR3 is CASSFSGSSQETQYF. CDR3 nucleotide sequence: TGTGCCAGCAGTTTTTCTGGCAGCAGCCAAGAGACCCAGTACTTC.

The chain has TRBV11-2 and TRBJ2-7, with TRBD2 matching 8 bases. The CDR3 spans 13 residues. Germline lookup yields CDR1 SGHAT and CDR2 FQNNGV. V shed 1 base, J shed 6 bases, and the junction held 2 bases outside the gene matches. DNA for the CDR3: TGTGCCAGCAGCTTAGCACTAGCGGCCGAGCAGTACTTC. It translates to CASSLALAAEQYF.

J is TRBJ2-7 and V is TRBV29-1; D gene unclear. Between the trimmed V and J ends, which lost 5 bases and 2 bases, there was a span of 13 bases. The germline CDR1 and CDR2 sequences are SQVTM and ANQGSEA. This CDR3 is built from 13 residues. CDR3 amino acids: CSVWAGRTYEQYF. In DNA, the CDR3 is TGCAGCGTTTGGGCAGGAAGGACCTACGAGCAGTACTTC.

The rearrangement uses TRBV6-2 or TRBV6-3 and TRBJ1-5; a possible D gene is TRBD1 (5 bases). The CDR3 covers 15 residues. Germline assignment: CDR1 MNHEY and CDR2 SVGEGT. V lost 5 bases, J lost 7 bases, and 18 bases lay in between. The CDR3 coding sequence is TGTGCCAGCAGTGGATTTGAGGGGAATTGGCAGCCCCAGCATTTT. It specifies CASSGFEGNWQPQHF.

This clonotype was seen repeatedly, ten times or more. The chain joins TRBV28 to TRBJ2-1; 9 bases map to TRBD2. The CDR3 runs to 14 residues. Germline V lookup: CDR1 MDHEN, CDR2 SYDVKM. With V trimmed by 7 bases and J by 3 bases, 4 bases remained unmatched. DNA for the CDR3: TGTGCCAGCAAGGGGACTAGCTACTACAATGAGCAGTTCTTC. This codes for CASKGTSYYNEQFF.

As regards this clonotype: This may be a read error, as it is one base from a much larger clone. This rearrangement joins TRBV20-1 to TRBJ1-1; D is undetermined. The V gene's germline CDR1 is DFQATT and CDR2 SNEGSKA (reference sequence). CDR3 length equals 14 residues. With 0 bases removed from V and 11 bases from J, the gap between germline ends came to 19 bases. The CDR3 region is CSARDNDKPVFAFF. The CDR3 bases are TGCAGTGCTAGAGATAACGACAAACCCGTGTTTGCTTTCTTT.

On this clonotype itself: A much bigger clone sits one base away, suggesting this may be a read error. This chain links TRBV2 with TRBJ2-1; D unresolved. Germline-derived CDR1 and CDR2 are SNHLY and FYNNEI. This CDR3 is built from 12 residues. The CDR3 loop is CASMKYGNERFF. Here the CDR3 DNA reads TGTGCCAGCATGAAGTACGGCAATGAGCGGTTCTTC.

This chain uses TRBV2 with TRBJ2-5; no reliable D call. Germline assignment: CDR1 SNHLY and CDR2 FYNNEI. V was shortened by 10 bases and J by 5 bases, with 11 bases between the two germline ends. The CDR3 is made up of 11 amino acids. CDR3 in amino acids: CANIDWETQYF. CDR3 in DNA: TGTGCCAACATCGATTGGGAGACCCAGTACTTC. The variable domain in full, with the rest retrieved from reference TRBV2 and TRBJ2-5, is EPEVTQTPSHQVTQMGQEVILRCVPISNHLYFYWYRQILGQKVEFLVSFYNNEISEKSEIFDDQFSVERPDGSNFTLKIRSTKLEDSAMYFCANIDWETQYFGPGTRLLVL.

This chain's CDR3 is CASWFTGELFF. CDR3 bases: TGTGCCAGCTGGTTTACCGGGGAGCTGTTTTTT. The rearrangement uses TRBV19 and TRBJ2-2; D unclear. The germline V gene has CDR1 LNHDA and CDR2 SQIVND (reference sequence). Trimming left V 9 bases short and J 5 bases short, with 7 bases between. The CDR3 length is 11 residues.

The chain joins TRBV5-1 to TRBJ2-4, with 8 bases aligning to TRBD1. This CDR3 has 15 residues. Trimming removed 6 bases from V and 5 bases from J; junction bases left unmatched: 10. The germline CDR1 and CDR2 sequences are SGHRS and YFSETQ. The CDR3 bases are TGCGCCAGCACCCCCCACCCAGGGGGCCAAAACATTCAGTACTTC. This sequence encodes CASTPHPGGQNIQYF.

The chain is built from TRBV28 and TRBJ2-5; D possibly corresponds to TRBD2 (5 bases). The V end was cut by 6 bases, the J end by 4 bases, with 15 bases between. Germline loops: CDR1 MDHEN, CDR2 SYDVKM. This CDR3 is built from 14 residues. The CDR3 here is CASRFLAGGETQYF. The CDR3, as DNA: TGTGCCAGCAGGTTTCTTGCTGGAGGAGAGACCCAGTACTTC.

Turning to this clonotype: With a much larger clone just one base away, this may be a read error. A read error is likely, as this CDR3 ends without the conserved phenylalanine or tryptophan. The chain has TRBV7-2 and TRBJ2-1; 11 bases match TRBD2. CDR3 size: 15 residues. With V trimmed by 5 bases and J by 5 bases, 5 bases remained unmatched. Per the germline V gene, CDR1 is SGHTA and CDR2 is FQGNSA. The CDR3 coding sequence is TGTGCCAGCAGCGTGACTAGCGGGAAGGACAATGAGCAGTTCCTC. Encoded protein: CASSVTSGKDNEQFL.

The J gene is TRBJ2-1, the V gene TRBV2, with 9 bases identical to TRBD2. The J call may be faulty, since TRBJ2-7 better matches the DNA end. Germline CDR1 reads SNHLY; CDR2 reads FYNNEI. This CDR3 has 16 residues. The CDR3 spells CASSEGLAGFRDEQYF. The DNA for the CDR3 is TGTGCCAGCAGTGAAGGGCTAGCGGGATTTAGAGATGAGCAGTACTTC.

Comment on this clonotype: A much larger clone sits a single nucleotide away, making a read error possible. The chain employs TRBV28 and TRBJ2-3, with D perhaps TRBD2 (6 bases). The CDR3 consists of 15 residues. Looked up from germline, CDR1 is MDHEN and CDR2 is SYDVKM. The CDR3 here is CASSYVGGAADSQYF. The CDR3 coding sequence is TGTGCCAGCAGTTACGTAGGAGGGGCGGCAGATTCGCAGTATTTT.

This chain links TRBV18 with TRBJ2-1; the D gene is possibly TRBD2 (6 bases). V was cut by 3 bases and J by 8 bases, with 17 bases left in between. Germline loops: CDR1 KGHSH, CDR2 LQKENI. This CDR3 spans 15 amino acids. The CDR3 is CASSPGTEGSDEQFF. As DNA, the CDR3 is TGTGCCAGCTCACCGGGGACGGAGGGCTCCGATGAGCAGTTCTTC.

This clonotype was picked up many times. The V call is TRBV29-1, the J call TRBJ2-7, with D perhaps matching TRBD2 (6 bases). Germline V gene sequence: CDR1 SQVTM, CDR2 ANQGSEA. The CDR3 is 13 amino acids. V was shortened by 3 bases and J by 7 bases, with 16 bases between the two germline ends. CDR3 region: CSVEGVNRGEQYF. The CDR3 DNA follows: TGCAGCGTTGAGGGGGTGAACCGGGGGGAGCAGTACTTC.

Of note for this clonotype: This may stem from a read error, because a much larger clone lies one nucleotide away. The chain combines TRBV4-3 with TRBJ2-3, with D possibly matching TRBD2 (6 bases). Germline-derived CDR1 and CDR2 are LGHNA and YSLEER. The CDR3 is 18 residues long. V was pared by 4 bases and J by 5 bases, with 25 bases between. The CDR3, as DNA: TGCGCCAGCAGCCTATTTACCGGGACTGGCGGGACCCTAGATACGCAGTATTTT. Encoded protein: CASSLFTGTGGTLDTQYF.

Remarks on this clonotype: A much larger clone differs from this one at a single base, so this may be a read error. The CDR3 ends on some other residue instead of the conserved phenylalanine or tryptophan, so this is likely a read error. The chain joins TRBV23-1 to TRBJ2-3, with 7 positions matching TRBD2. TRBV23-1 is recorded as an ORF, its role being uncertain. CDR3 length: 13 residues. The ends lost 11 bases at V and 4 bases at J; junction bases unmatched: 9. This CDR3 reads CAVRDYGSDTQYY. The DNA of the CDR3 is TGCGCCGTTCGGGACTACGGGTCAGATACGCAGTATTAT.

The table lists this clonotype with many counts. V and J are TRBV6-2 or TRBV6-3 and TRBJ2-7; the D gene is possibly TRBD2 (5 bases). The CDR3 is 13 residues long. CDR1 and CDR2 from the germline V gene are MNHEY and SVGEGT. Deletions cut 7 bases from V and 0 bases from J, with 10 bases between. The CDR3 DNA reads as TGTGCCAGCACGGACTTCAGCTCCTACGAGCAGTACTTC. It is translated as CASTDFSSYEQYF.

This chain uses TRBV6-6 with TRBJ2-3; 11 nucleotides align to TRBD2. Germline V CDR1 and CDR2: MNHNY, SVGAGI (reference sequence). The CDR3 runs 15 residues. V dropped 3 bases and J dropped 8; count of bases not matched to a gene: 7. The CDR3 bases are TGTGCCAGCAGTTATTTAGCGGGAGGGTCAGTTACGCAGTATTTT. Its protein product is CASSYLAGGSVTQYF.

This clonotype was seen a handful of times. The chain carries TRBV4-3 and TRBJ2-2; D may be TRBD2 (5 bases). Per the germline V gene, CDR1 is LGHNA and CDR2 is YSLEER. The CDR3 contains 15 residues. V lost 0 bases to trimming and J lost 5 bases, with 10 bases between them. The CDR3 DNA sequence: TGCGCCAGCAGCCAAGATCGGGGTTGGACCGGGGAGCTGTTTTTT. Its translation is CASSQDRGWTGELFF.

The table lists this clonotype with many counts. This chain links TRBV7-6 with TRBJ2-3, with 9 positions matching TRBD2. This CDR3 is built from 17 residues. V lost 5 bases to trimming and J lost 4 bases; unmatched junction nucleotides: 13. Looked up from germline, CDR1 is SGHVS and CDR2 is FNYEAQ. For the CDR3, the DNA is TGTGCCAGCAGCCCCCAGGTAGCGGGAGAGGAAGCAGATACGCAGTATTTT. It encodes CASSPQVAGEEADTQYF.

As to this clonotype: With a much larger clone just one base away, this may be a read error. The rearrangement joins TRBV20-1 to TRBJ2-5; TRBD2 matches at 8 bases. The germline gives CDR1 DFQATT, CDR2 SNEGSKA (reference sequence). The CDR3 spans 17 residues. The CDR3 reads CSAREGQREIFRETRYF. CDR3 in DNA: TGCAGTGCTAGAGAGGGCCAGCGGGAGATCTTTCGAGAGACCCGGTACTTC.

This clonotype turned up a few times. The chain recombines TRBV15 with TRBJ1-5; possible D gene TRBD1, 6 bases. The CDR3 runs 14 residues. V lost 3 bases and J 7 bases, leaving 13 bases between the germline ends. Germline V lookup: CDR1 LNHNV, CDR2 YYDKDF (reference sequence). Written as DNA, the CDR3 is TGTGCCACCAGCAGTACCGCCGGGGGCCAGCCCCAGCATTTT. Translating it yields CATSSTAGGQPQHF.

The V call is TRBV13, the J call TRBJ2-3; 11 bases match TRBD2. The junction had 12 bases not matched to a gene; V was cut back by 6 bases and J by 13 bases. CDR3 size: 14 residues. The germline CDR1 and CDR2 sequences are PRHDT and FYEKMQ (reference sequence). CDR3: CASSSGLAGLLKYF. CDR3 in DNA: TGTGCCAGCAGTTCTGGACTAGCGGGCCTCCTGAAGTATTTT.

The rearrangement joins TRBV4-1 to TRBJ2-1; possibly TRBD2 for D (5 bases). Germline lookup yields CDR1 MGHRA and CDR2 YSYEKL. The CDR3 length is 18 residues. With 8 bases removed from V and 2 bases from J, the gap between germline ends came to 25 bases. CDR3 sequence (DNA): TGCGCCAGCTCCCATGGGCCTTTGATTAGCGAACCCTACAATGAGCAGTTCTTC. This sequence encodes CASSHGPLISEPYNEQFF.

A few counts support this clonotype. The chain carries TRBV27 and TRBJ2-2, with no clear D. Trimming shortened V by 3 bases and J by 5 bases, and 10 bases separated the two germline ends. CDR1 and CDR2 (germline): MNHEY, SMNVEV (reference sequence). CDR3 length equals 14 residues. DNA of the CDR3: TGTGCCAGCAGTTTCTACGACGGGACCGGGGAGCTGTTTTTT. It translates to CASSFYDGTGELFF.